The table lists the clone carrying this TCR beta chain with many counts. What it binds is unknown. The source of the sample is a study of regulatory T cells in long-lasting Graves disease. Study-wide results and limits: Persistent disease showed a preference for TRBV28, TRBJ1-2 and TRBJ2-5.

Time point: newly diagnosed GD, antithyroid drugs for less than 3 months. The authors made the TCR library using RNA they extracted from PBMCs. It was an endocrinology department in Xi'an, China, that provided the patients. The CDR3 is 12 residues long. V was pared by 1 base and J by 6 bases, with 7 bases between. Germline V lookup: CDR1 DFQATT, CDR2 SNEGSKA (reference sequence). Building of the TCR beta libraries involved iRepertoire HTBI primers and Arm-PCR of CDR3 regions. TCRdb re-derived calls from the multiplex PCR reads in MiXCR, one entry per CDR3 protein. Of a few hundred thousand distinct CDR3 sequences listed, 13% to 15% are singletons. These same records also appear under a second study, on T cells in Graves' hyperthyroidism and ophthalmopathy. As that study records: Uncontrolled infection, other autoimmune disease, pregnancy or lactation barred patients from enrollment. A first-round RT-PCR of the TCR CDR3 used the HTBI primer set.

The chain recombines TRBV20-1 with TRBJ2-1; D is ambiguous. This specimen was peripheral blood mononuclear cells (PBMCs), taken at new diagnosis, from a patient treated with antithyroid drugs. This receptor was obtained from a woman in her 50s with Graves disease. The CDR3 is CSARVQSNEQFF. The CDR3 DNA reads as TGCAGTGCTAGAGTCCAGTCCAATGAGCAGTTCTTC.